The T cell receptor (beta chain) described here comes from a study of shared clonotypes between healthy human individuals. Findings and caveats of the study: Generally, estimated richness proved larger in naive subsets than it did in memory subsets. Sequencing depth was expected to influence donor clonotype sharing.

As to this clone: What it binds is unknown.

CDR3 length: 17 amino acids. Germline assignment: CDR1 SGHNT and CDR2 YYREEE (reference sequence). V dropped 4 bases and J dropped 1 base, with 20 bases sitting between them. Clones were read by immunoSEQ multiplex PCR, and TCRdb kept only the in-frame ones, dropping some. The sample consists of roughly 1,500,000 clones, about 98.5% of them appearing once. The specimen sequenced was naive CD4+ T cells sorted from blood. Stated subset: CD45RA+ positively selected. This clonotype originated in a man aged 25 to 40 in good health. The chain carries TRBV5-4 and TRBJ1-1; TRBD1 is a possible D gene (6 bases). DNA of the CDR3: TGTGCCAGCAGCCAGCGGGGGCCAGGGCTGGCGAACACTGAAGCTTTCTTT. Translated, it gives CASSQRGPGLANTEAFF.